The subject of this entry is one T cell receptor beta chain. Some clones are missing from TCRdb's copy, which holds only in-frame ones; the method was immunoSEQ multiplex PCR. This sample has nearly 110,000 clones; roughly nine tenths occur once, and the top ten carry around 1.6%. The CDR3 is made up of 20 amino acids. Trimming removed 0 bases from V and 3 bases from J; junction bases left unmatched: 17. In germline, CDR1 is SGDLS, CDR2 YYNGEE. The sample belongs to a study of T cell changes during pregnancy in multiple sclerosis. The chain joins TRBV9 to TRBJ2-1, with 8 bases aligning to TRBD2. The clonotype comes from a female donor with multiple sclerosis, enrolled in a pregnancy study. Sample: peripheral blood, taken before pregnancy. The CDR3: CASSVGMIAGPGSSYNEQFF. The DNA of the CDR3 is TGTGCCAGCAGCGTAGGAATGATAGCGGGACCGGGTAGCAGCTACAATGAGCAGTTCTTC.